Reported below is one TCR beta chain. Its antigen is not known. This sample is part of a study of cytomegalovirus exposure and HLA in healthy donors. Across the study: Of several hundred genotyped donors, 81% grouped in the Caucasian-associated ancestry cluster.

The PCR used 60 Vbeta and 13 Jbeta primers. Libraries were prepared by immunoSEQ multiplex PCR; TCRdb keeps only in-frame clonotypes and omits some of them. The data show under 200,000 clones, with 86% seen just once and over 1.5% held by the top ten. General observations from the study: The study put 150 or so TCR beta chains on its list as cytomegalovirus-associated. The likely origin of a cluster of highly shared sequence variants was a sequencing artifact.

Germline trimming cut 4 bases from V and 5 bases from J; bases unmatched to any gene: 4. The length of the CDR3 is 15 residues. The germline V gene has CDR1 SEHNR and CDR2 FQNEAQ (reference sequence). V gene TRBV7-9 combines with J gene TRBJ2-5; 13 bases agree with TRBD2. The sequenced sample consisted of PBMCs. The sequence derives from a woman under 30 in good health and CMV-seronegative. CDR3 DNA sequence: TGTGCCAGCAGCTCAGAACTAGCGGGGGGGGAGACCCAGTACTTC. Protein: CASSSELAGGETQYF.